This T cell receptor (beta chain) was identified in a study of blood T cell repertoires in COVID-19. Overall study: COVID-19 samples from acute and convalescent phases originated in the United States, Italy and Spain. From T cells, B-cell-depleted T cells, or PBMCs came the material, which was cDNA or gDNA.

In the original analysis: Researchers report that nucleated cell counts were estimated from reference gene primer amplification. Sequenced by immunoSEQ multiplex PCR; TCRdb stores in-frame clones only, minus some. Clonal size and the V and J genes are those of that table, whereas D and trimming came from the DNA. Altogether tens of thousands of clones are present, 88% being singletons, with the ten largest covering about 8%. V lost 2 bases, J lost 9 bases, and 9 bases stayed unmatched. This CDR3 comprises 15 residues. Germline values: CDR1 SNHLY, CDR2 FYNNEI. Sequenced: peripheral blood. The source is a woman in her seventies with acute or convalescent COVID-19. The chain uses TRBV2 and TRBJ1-5, with 8 bases matching TRBD1. The CDR3 bases are TGTGCCAGCAGTGAAAGCACGACAGGGGATCGGCCCCAGCATTTT. This encodes CASSESTTGDRPQHF.